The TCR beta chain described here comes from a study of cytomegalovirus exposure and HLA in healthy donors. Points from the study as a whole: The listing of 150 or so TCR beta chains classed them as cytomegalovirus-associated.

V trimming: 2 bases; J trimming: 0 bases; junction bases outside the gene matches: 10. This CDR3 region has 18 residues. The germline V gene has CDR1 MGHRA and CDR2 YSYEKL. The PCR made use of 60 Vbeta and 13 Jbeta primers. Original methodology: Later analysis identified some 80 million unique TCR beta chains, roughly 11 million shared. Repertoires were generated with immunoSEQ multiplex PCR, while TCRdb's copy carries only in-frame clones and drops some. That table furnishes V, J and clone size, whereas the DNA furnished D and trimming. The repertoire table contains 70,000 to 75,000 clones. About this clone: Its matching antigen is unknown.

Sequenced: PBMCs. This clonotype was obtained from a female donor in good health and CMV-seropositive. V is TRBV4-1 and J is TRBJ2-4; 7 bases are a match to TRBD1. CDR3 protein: CASSQLGQVELAKNIQYF. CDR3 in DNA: TGCGCCAGCAGCCAATTAGGACAGGTGGAACTAGCCAAAAACATTCAGTACTTC.